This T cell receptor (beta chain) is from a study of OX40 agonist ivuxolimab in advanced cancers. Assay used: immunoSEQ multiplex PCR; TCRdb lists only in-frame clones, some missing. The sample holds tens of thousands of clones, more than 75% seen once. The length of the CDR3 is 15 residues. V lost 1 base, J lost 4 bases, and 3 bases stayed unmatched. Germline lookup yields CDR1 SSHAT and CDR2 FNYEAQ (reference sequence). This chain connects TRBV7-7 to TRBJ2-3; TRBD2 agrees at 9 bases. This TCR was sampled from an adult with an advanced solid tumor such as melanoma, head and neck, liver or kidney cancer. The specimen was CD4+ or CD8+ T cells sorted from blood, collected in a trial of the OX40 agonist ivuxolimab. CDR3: CASSLGAGGPDTQYF. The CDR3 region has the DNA TGTGCCAGCAGCTTAGGGGCGGGGGGGCCAGATACGCAGTATTTT. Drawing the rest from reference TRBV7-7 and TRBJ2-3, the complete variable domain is GAGVSQSPRYKVTKRGQDVTLRCDPISSHATLYWYQQALGQGPEFLTYFNYEAQPDKSGLPSDRFSAERPEGSISTLTIQRTEQRDSAMYRCASSLGAGGPDTQYFGPGTRLTVL.